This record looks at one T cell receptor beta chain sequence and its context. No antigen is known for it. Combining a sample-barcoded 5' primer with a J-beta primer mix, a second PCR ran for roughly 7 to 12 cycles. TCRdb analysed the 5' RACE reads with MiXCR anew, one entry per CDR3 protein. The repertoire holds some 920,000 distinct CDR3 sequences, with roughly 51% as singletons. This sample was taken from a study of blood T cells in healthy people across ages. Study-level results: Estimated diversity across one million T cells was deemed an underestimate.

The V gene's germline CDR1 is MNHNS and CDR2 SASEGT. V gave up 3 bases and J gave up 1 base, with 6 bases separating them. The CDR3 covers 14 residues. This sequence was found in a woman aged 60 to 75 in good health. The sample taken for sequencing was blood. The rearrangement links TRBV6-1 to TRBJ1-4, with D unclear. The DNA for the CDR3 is TGTGCCAGCAGTGAGGGTAAAACTAATGAAAAACTGTTTTTT. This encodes CASSEGKTNEKLFF.